The next 30 T cell receptor beta chains were all read from a single sample in a study of PD-L1 blockade in urothelial cancer. Method: immunoSEQ multiplex PCR; TCRdb's copy keeps in-frame clones and lacks some. The table has fewer than 45,000 clones, just over 35% seen once. This material consisted of tumor tissue, taken before atezolizumab (anti-PD-L1) treatment. These receptor sequences come from a man between 60 and 75 years old with urothelial cancer.

The V and J genes are TRBV12-5 and TRBJ1-2, with no clear D. CDR3 length equals 14 residues. The V gene lost 0 bases and the J gene lost 4 bases, with 9 bases spanning the gap. Germline V gives CDR1 LGHNT, CDR2 FRNRAP. In nucleotides, the CDR3 is TGTGCTAGTGGTTTGGTACCCGGATTCTATGGCTACACCTTC. As protein: CASGLVPGFYGYTF.

The chain carries TRBV7-1 and TRBJ2-7; D uncertain. TRBV7-1 is annotated as an ORF whose role is uncertain. Trimming cost V 4 bases and J 2 bases, with 9 bases left between them. This CDR3 is 13 amino acids long. The chain's CDR3 is CASSLASPYEQYF. DNA of the CDR3: TGTGCCAGCAGCTTAGCTTCGCCCTACGAGCAGTACTTC.

This clone was detected a few times. The chain has TRBV28 and TRBJ2-7; 11 nucleotides match TRBD2. The V gene's germline CDR1 is MDHEN and CDR2 SYDVKM. The V gene end was trimmed by 4 bases and the J gene end by 2 bases; junction bases not matched to a gene: 7. The CDR3 has 16 residues. CDR3 sequence reads: CASSSAGTSGTYEQYF. The CDR3 DNA reads TGTGCCAGCAGTTCCGCCGGGACTAGCGGTACCTACGAGCAGTACTTC.

This CDR3 reads CASSPARGGGVLEQFF. The CDR3, as DNA: TGTGCCAGTAGTCCAGCAAGAGGCGGGGGAGTTCTAGAGCAGTTCTTC. The chain uses TRBV19 and TRBJ2-1, with 7 nucleotides matching TRBD2. The V segment lost 5 bases and the J segment 10 bases; nucleotides outside the gene matches: 17. Germline V gene data show CDR1 as LNHDA and CDR2 as SQIVND (reference sequence). The CDR3 totals 16 residues.

This clone turned up a few times. The chain employs TRBV6-7 and TRBJ2-1; the match to TRBD1 covers 10 bases. TRBV6-7 is designated an ORF whose function remains uncertain. V lost 5 bases to trimming and J lost 9 bases; unmatched junction nucleotides: 13. The CDR3 totals 16 residues. The CDR3 loop reads CASSDAPGQGSAEQFF. DNA for the CDR3: TGTGCCAGCAGTGACGCCCCGGGACAGGGGTCGGCTGAGCAGTTCTTC.

The chain recombines TRBV30 with TRBJ1-1; D might be TRBD1 (5 bases). The ends were cut back, 3 bases at V and 0 bases at J, with 8 bases in the middle. The CDR3 is 13 amino acids. The V gene's germline CDR1 is GTSNPN and CDR2 SVGIG (reference sequence). DNA for the CDR3: TGTGCCTGGAGCGAGACAGTGAACACTGAAGCTTTCTTT. Its translation: CAWSETVNTEAFF.

The chain combines TRBV28 with TRBJ1-3; D remains ambiguous. In germline, CDR1 is MDHEN, CDR2 SYDVKM. V lost 10 bases, J lost 0 bases, and 7 bases lay in between. The CDR3 consists of 12 residues. The CDR3: CATWGSGNTIYF. In DNA form, the CDR3 reads TGTGCCACATGGGGCTCTGGAAACACCATATATTTT.

The chain has TRBV15 and TRBJ2-3; no firm D call. CDR1 LNHNV and CDR2 YYDKDF come from the germline V gene (reference sequence). Deletions cut 0 bases from V and 0 bases from J, with 7 bases between. This CDR3 region has 15 residues. CDR3 amino acids: CATSRELGSTDTQYF. The CDR3 DNA reads TGTGCCACCAGCAGAGAGCTGGGTAGCACAGATACGCAGTATTTT.

The genes are TRBV9 and TRBJ1-2, with TRBD1 identical over 12 bases. The CDR3 sequence is 16 residues long. The germline V gene has CDR1 SGDLS and CDR2 YYNGEE. V gave up 5 bases and J gave up 5 bases; unmatched junction bases: 10. CDR3 sequence: CASRPGTGGSGYGYTF. The CDR3, as DNA: TGTGCCAGCAGGCCCGGGACAGGGGGCTCAGGTTATGGCTACACCTTC. Looking up the rest from reference TRBV9 and TRBJ1-2 gives the full variable domain: DSGVTQTPKHLITATGQRVTLRCSPRSGDLSVYWYQQSLDQGLQFLIQYYNGEERAKGNILERFSAQQFPDLHSELNLSSLELGDSALYFCASRPGTGGSGYGYTFGSGTRLTVV.

A few counts support this clone. The CDR3 DNA reads TGTGCCTGGAGTCCAGGGAACACTGAAGCTTTCTTT. Translating gives CAWSPGNTEAFF. The J gene is TRBJ1-1, the V gene TRBV30; no definite D call. Germline V gene data show CDR1 as GTSNPN and CDR2 as SVGIG (reference sequence). Trimming left V 2 bases short and J 1 base short, with 5 bases between. There are 12 residues in the CDR3. The full variable domain, with the rest looked up from reference TRBV30 and TRBJ1-1, is SQTIHQWPATLVQPVGSPLSLECTVEGTSNPNLYWYRQAAGRGLQLLFYSVGIGQISSEVPQNLSASRPQDRQFILSSKKLLLSDSGFYLCAWSPGNTEAFFGQGTRLTVV.

J is TRBJ1-4 and V is TRBV11-3; TRBD1 agrees at 9 bases. Germline CDR1 is SGHNT and CDR2 is YENEEA. With 3 bases clipped from V and 6 bases from J, the junction kept 5 bases outside the gene matches. The length of the CDR3 is 15 residues. The CDR3 loop is CASSFPGQGYEKLFF. The CDR3 nucleotides are TGTGCCAGCAGCTTCCCGGGACAGGGTTATGAAAAACTGTTTTTT.

In this sample, this clone turned up many times. This chain links TRBV28 with TRBJ1-2, with no clear D. CDR3 length: 14 residues. Per the germline V gene, CDR1 is MDHEN and CDR2 is SYDVKM. V dropped 3 bases and J dropped 2 bases, with 10 bases sitting between them. CDR3 region: CASSFRVLNYGYTF. CDR3 DNA: TGTGCCAGCAGTTTCCGGGTTCTCAACTATGGCTACACCTTC.

This clone appeared a few times. The chain is built from TRBV9 and TRBJ2-7, with 10 bases identical to TRBD2. The CDR3 length is 18 residues. Germline V gene data show CDR1 as SGDLS and CDR2 as YYNGEE. The V gene end was trimmed by 3 bases and the J gene end by 5 bases; junction bases not matched to a gene: 17. The CDR3 nucleotides are TGTGCCAGCAGCGAGACGGACGGGGTGGTAGCGGGAGGTGACGAGCAGTACTTC. Its protein product is CASSETDGVVAGGDEQYF.

This clone was observed many times. This chain connects TRBV6-8 to TRBJ1-2; 7 nucleotides line up with TRBD1. The V gene end was trimmed by 4 bases and the J gene end by 3 bases; junction bases not matched to a gene: 2. The CDR3 has 13 amino acids. CDR1 and CDR2 from the germline V gene are MNHGY and SAAAGT. CDR3 nucleotide sequence: TGTGCCAGCAGTTCCGGGACAGACTATGGCTACACCTTC. This codes for CASSSGTDYGYTF.

This clone was seen only once. V is TRBV28 and J is TRBJ1-5; a weak D match, TRBD1 (5 bases). This CDR3 is 15 amino acids long. CDR1 is MDHEN, CDR2 SYDVKM, per germline. V was pared by 3 bases and J by 3 bases, with 12 bases between. The CDR3 sequence is CASSFLNRPNQPQHF. The CDR3 nucleotides are TGTGCCAGCAGTTTTTTAAACAGGCCCAATCAGCCCCAGCATTTT.

The rearrangement joins TRBV19 to TRBJ1-2, with TRBD1 as a possible D gene (5 bases). This CDR3 has 15 amino acids. V lost 4 bases and J 1 base, leaving 13 bases between the germline ends. Germline CDR1 is LNHDA and CDR2 is SQIVND (reference sequence). CDR3 DNA: TGTGCCAGTAGTAGGGGGGACCGAGATAACTATGGCTACACCTTC. Encoded protein: CASSRGDRDNYGYTF.

The chain recombines TRBV18 with TRBJ1-2; D uncertain. Per the germline V gene, CDR1 is KGHSH and CDR2 is LQKENI. This CDR3 has 12 residues. Trimming took off 2 bases at V and 8 bases at J, with 9 bases between the two ends. The CDR3 sequence is CASSPSRWGYTF. CDR3 in DNA: TGTGCCAGCTCACCAAGCAGGTGGGGCTACACCTTC. The full variable domain, rest sourced from reference TRBV18 and TRBJ1-2, is NAGVMQNPRHLVRRRGQEARLRCSPMKGHSHVYWYRQLPEEGLKFMVYLQKENIIDESGMPKERFSAEFPKEGPSILRIQQVVRGDSAAYFCASSPSRWGYTFGSGTRLTVV.

On this clone itself: The identical CDR3 is also encoded by other nucleotide sequences in the sample. V and J are TRBV15 and TRBJ1-5; no clear D. From germline, CDR1 is LNHNV and CDR2 YYDKDF (reference sequence). The CDR3 is 15 amino acids. V gave up 1 base and J gave up 0 bases, with 7 bases separating them. The chain's CDR3 is CATSRVGASNQPQHF. The CDR3 DNA reads TGTGCCACCAGCAGAGTTGGAGCTAGCAATCAGCCCCAGCATTTT. The full variable domain, with the rest looked up from reference TRBV15 and TRBJ1-5, is DAMVIQNPRYQVTQFGKPVTLSCSQTLNHNVMYWYQQKSSQAPKLLFHYYDKDFNNEADTPDNFQSRRPNTSFCFLDIRSPGLGDTAMYLCATSRVGASNQPQHFGDGTRLSIL.

This clone occurred a few times. The chain carries TRBV6-8 and TRBJ2-7, with D unresolved. Germline CDR1 and CDR2: MNHGY and SAAAGT. V lost 2 bases to trimming and J lost 3 bases, with 11 bases between them. The CDR3 is 14 residues long. The CDR3 DNA is TGTGCCAGCAGTTACATTGTCAGCCGCTACGAGCAGTACTTC. This gives the protein CASSYIVSRYEQYF.

CDR3 sequence: CASSLAPTSEETQYF. CDR3 nucleotides: TGCGCCAGCAGCTTGGCTCCGACTAGCGAGGAGACCCAGTACTTC. The V gene is TRBV5-1, the J gene TRBJ2-5; 8 bases map to TRBD2. The CDR3 covers 15 residues. Trimming removed 0 bases from V and 5 bases from J; junction bases left unmatched: 6. Germline V gene lookup returns CDR1 SGHRS and CDR2 YFSETQ.

The chain couples TRBV23-1 to TRBJ1-2, with D maybe TRBD1 (6 bases). TRBV23-1 is marked as an open reading frame, function uncertain. V lost 6 bases and J lost 8, with 22 bases in between. This CDR3 comprises 15 residues. The DNA for the CDR3 is TGCGCCAGCAGCCACTACGGAGGGGGGTTTGGCGGCTACACCTTC. Translating gives CASSHYGGGFGGYTF.

This chain joins TRBV18 and TRBJ2-1; TRBD1 aligns across 7 bases. The CDR3 covers 14 residues. Germline V gene sequence: CDR1 KGHSH, CDR2 LQKENI. The trim removed 5 bases at V and 6 bases at J, leaving 7 bases unmatched. CDR3 sequence (DNA): TGTGCCAGCTCATCAAGGGGGCAGTTCAATGAGCAGTTCTTC. It translates to CASSSRGQFNEQFF.

In DNA form, the CDR3 reads TGCACCAGCAGCCAAGACTGGGGAGAGACTAGCGGGAGTAATGAGCAGTTCTTC. Translated, it gives CTSSQDWGETSGSNEQFF. The V call is TRBV1, the J call TRBJ2-1; no DNA check was done on the table's D call, TRBD2. TRBV1 is classified as a pseudogene. The CDR3 spans 18 residues.

The chain recombines TRBV29-1 with TRBJ2-1, with 8 bases fitting TRBD2. The CDR3 consists of 16 residues. CDR1 SQVTM and CDR2 ANQGSEA come from the germline V gene. V lost 1 base and J lost 2; bases outside the gene matches: 7. The DNA for the CDR3 is TGCAGCGTTGAAGGTAGCGGGACTTCAGCCTACAATGAGCAGTTCTTC. It yields the protein CSVEGSGTSAYNEQFF.

This clone occurred many times. The genes are TRBV6-8 and TRBJ2-5; tentatively, D is TRBD2 (6 bases). Germline V gene data show CDR1 as MNHGY and CDR2 as SAAAGT. The CDR3 runs 15 residues. V lost 0 bases to trimming and J lost 4 bases, with 12 bases between them. CDR3 DNA: TGTGCCAGCAGTTACTCGGGGACTTGGGGAGAGACCCAGTACTTC. Translating gives CASSYSGTWGETQYF.

The chain combines TRBV30 with TRBJ1-1, with D perhaps TRBD1 (6 bases). The CDR3 is 13 amino acids. Per germline, CDR1 GTSNPN and CDR2 SVGIG (reference sequence). Trimming took off 5 bases at V and 1 base at J, with 11 bases between the two ends. The chain's CDR3 is CAWGRTANTEAFF. The CDR3 bases are TGTGCCTGGGGGAGGACAGCGAACACTGAAGCTTTCTTT.

By share, this clone counts as medium-sized. This rearrangement joins TRBV6-8 to TRBJ2-3; D might be TRBD1 or TRBD2, each matching 5 bases. This CDR3 has 15 residues. Germline CDR1 and CDR2: MNHGY and SAAAGT. The ends were cut back, 6 bases at V and 0 bases at J, with 13 bases in the middle. CDR3 DNA sequence: TGTGCCAGCAGACAACAGGAGGCTAGCACAGATACGCAGTATTTT. This encodes CASRQQEASTDTQYF.

By sample share, this clone is medium-sized. This rearrangement joins TRBV13 to TRBJ1-1, with a tentative D call TRBD1 (6 bases). Per germline, CDR1 PRHDT and CDR2 FYEKMQ (reference sequence). The CDR3 totals 15 residues. Trimming removed 0 bases at V and 4 bases at J, with 12 bases between. The CDR3 sequence: CASSLGQGGGTEAFF. The CDR3 DNA reads TGTGCCAGCAGCTTAGGACAGGGCGGTGGCACTGAAGCTTTCTTT.

This clone was seen more than once but under ten times. The rearrangement links TRBV6-8 to TRBJ2-6; D call uncertain. V dropped 5 bases and J dropped 1 base, with 12 bases sitting between them. Germline assignment: CDR1 MNHGY and CDR2 SAAAGT. This CDR3 spans 16 amino acids. CDR3 nucleotide sequence: TGTGCCAGCAGTCCAAGCAGGCGTTCTGGGGCCAACGTCCTGACTTTC. This sequence encodes CASSPSRRSGANVLTF.

There are many counts of this clone. The V gene is TRBV6-8, the J gene TRBJ1-1, with TRBD1 as a possible D gene (5 bases). This CDR3 is 16 amino acids long. From germline, CDR1 is MNHGY and CDR2 SAAAGT. The V end lost 7 bases, the J end lost 4 bases, and 22 bases lay between the germline ends. The CDR3 spells CASTTAGGWGSTEAFF. The CDR3 DNA reads as TGTGCCAGCACCACCGCCGGGGGGTGGGGGAGCACTGAAGCTTTCTTT.